The sample holds a few counts of the clone carrying this T cell receptor beta chain. The data were taken from a study of T cells after yellow fever vaccination. Germline-derived CDR1 and CDR2 are SGHTA and FQGNSA. This CDR3 contains 14 residues. Germline trimming cut 1 base from V and 1 base from J; bases unmatched to any gene: 0. UMIs and a universal primer site were added when TCR cDNA was made by 5'RACE template switching. A single record per CDR3 protein comes from TCRdb applying MiXCR to the 5' RACE reads. Counted here are roughly 250,000 distinct CDR3 sequences, 13% occurring once; the ten biggest clones make up 0.5% to 0.6%.

The clonotype comes from a man aged 25 to 40 who received the YFV17D yellow fever vaccine. This material consisted of CD4+ T cells sorted from PBMCs, taken 45 days after the yellow fever booster vaccination. The chain has TRBV7-2 and TRBJ2-5, with 7 positions matching TRBD2. CDR3 in DNA: TGTGCCAGCAGCTTAGAGCGGGGCCAAGAGACCCAGTACTTC. It specifies CASSLERGQETQYF.